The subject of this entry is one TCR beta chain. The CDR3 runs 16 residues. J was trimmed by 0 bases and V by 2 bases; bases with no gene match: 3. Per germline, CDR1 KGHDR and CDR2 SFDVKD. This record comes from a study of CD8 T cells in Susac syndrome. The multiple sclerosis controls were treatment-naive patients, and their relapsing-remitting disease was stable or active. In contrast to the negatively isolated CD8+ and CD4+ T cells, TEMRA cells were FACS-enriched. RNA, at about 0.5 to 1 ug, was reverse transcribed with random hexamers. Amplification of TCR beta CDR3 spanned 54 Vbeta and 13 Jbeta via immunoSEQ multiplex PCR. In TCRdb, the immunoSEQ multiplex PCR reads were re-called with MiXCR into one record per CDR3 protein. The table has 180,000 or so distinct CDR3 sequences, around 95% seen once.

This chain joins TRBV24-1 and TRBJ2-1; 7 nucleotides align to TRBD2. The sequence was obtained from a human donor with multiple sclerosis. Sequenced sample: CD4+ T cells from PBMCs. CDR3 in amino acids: CATSDSLADSYNEQFF. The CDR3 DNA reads TGTGCCACCAGTGATTCTCTAGCGGACTCCTACAATGAGCAGTTCTTC.